This T cell receptor (beta chain) derives from a study of Graves' ophthalmopathy and Graves' hyperthyroidism. Study details: Peripheral blood collection took place at initial diagnosis, before any treatment.

The sequenced template was RNA, covering the TCR beta CDR3 region. First-round RT-PCR with HTBI primers preceded a second-round multiplex PCR. A single record per CDR3 protein comes from TCRdb applying MiXCR to the multiplex PCR reads. The repertoire consists of approximately 460,000 distinct CDR3 sequences, with approximately 15% occurring once and the leading ten covering over 8%. All donors with ophthalmopathy were recorded as having moderate-to-severe activity, CAS ≥3, NOSPECS ≥4 and a duration under 3 months. Diagnosis was based on clinical symptoms, serum thyroxine, TRAb, thyroid ultrasound and orbital computed tomography. V shed 4 bases and J shed 5 bases, with 17 bases lying between them. The V gene's germline CDR1 is SGHDN and CDR2 FVKESK. This CDR3 region has 16 residues.

This chain uses TRBV14 with TRBJ2-2; a possible D gene is TRBD1 (6 bases). Material: blood. The origin of this receptor is a woman in her 30s with Graves' ophthalmopathy. The CDR3 region has the DNA TGTGCCAGCAGCCGGGACATGGTAGGAGTAACCGGGGAGCTGTTTTTT. Amino acids: CASSRDMVGVTGELFF.